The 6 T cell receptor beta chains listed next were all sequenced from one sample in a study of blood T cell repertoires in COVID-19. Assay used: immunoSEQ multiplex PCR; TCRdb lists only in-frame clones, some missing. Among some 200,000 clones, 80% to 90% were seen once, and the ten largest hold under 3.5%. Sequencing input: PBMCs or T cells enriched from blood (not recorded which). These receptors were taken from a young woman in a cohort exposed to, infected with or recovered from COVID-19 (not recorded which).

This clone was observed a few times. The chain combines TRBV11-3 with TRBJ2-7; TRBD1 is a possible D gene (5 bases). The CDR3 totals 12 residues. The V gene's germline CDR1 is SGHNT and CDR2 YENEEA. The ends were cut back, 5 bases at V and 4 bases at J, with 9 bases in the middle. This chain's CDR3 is CASSPDSYEQYF. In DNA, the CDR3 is TGTGCCAGCAGCCCCGACAGTTACGAGCAGTACTTC.

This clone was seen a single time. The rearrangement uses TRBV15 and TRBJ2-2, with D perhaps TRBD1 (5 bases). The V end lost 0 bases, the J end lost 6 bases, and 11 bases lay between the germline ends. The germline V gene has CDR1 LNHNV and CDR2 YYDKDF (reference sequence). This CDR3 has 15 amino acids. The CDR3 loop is CATSRDGQGPGELFF. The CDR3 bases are TGTGCCACCAGCAGAGATGGGCAGGGCCCCGGGGAGCTGTTTTTT.

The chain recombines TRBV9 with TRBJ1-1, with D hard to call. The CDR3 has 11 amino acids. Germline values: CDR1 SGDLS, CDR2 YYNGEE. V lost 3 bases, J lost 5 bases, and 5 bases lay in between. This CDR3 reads CASSAGTEAFF. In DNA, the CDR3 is TGTGCCAGCAGCGCGGGGACTGAAGCTTTCTTT.

CDR3 sequence reads: CASSLDLSGNTGELFF. The CDR3 DNA reads TGTGCCAGCAGCTTAGATCTGTCGGGGAACACCGGGGAGCTGTTTTTT. The V call is TRBV11-2, the J call TRBJ2-2; D uncertain. Germline V gene data show CDR1 as SGHAT and CDR2 as FQNNGV. The CDR3 is made up of 16 amino acids. The V end lost 0 bases, the J end lost 1 base, and 9 bases lay between the germline ends.

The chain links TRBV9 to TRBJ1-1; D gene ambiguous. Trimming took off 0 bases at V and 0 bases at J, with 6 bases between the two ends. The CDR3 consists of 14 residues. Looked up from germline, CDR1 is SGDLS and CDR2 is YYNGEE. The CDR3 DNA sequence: TGTGCCAGCAGCGTAGCCTCTTTGAACACTGAAGCTTTCTTT. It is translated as CASSVASLNTEAFF.

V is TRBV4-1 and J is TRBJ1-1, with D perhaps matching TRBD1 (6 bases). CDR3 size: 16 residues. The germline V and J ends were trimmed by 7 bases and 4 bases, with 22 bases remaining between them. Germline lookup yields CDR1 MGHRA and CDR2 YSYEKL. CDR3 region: CASMARQGRYSTEAFF. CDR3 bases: TGCGCCAGCATGGCCAGGCAGGGGCGGTATAGCACTGAAGCTTTCTTT.